This passage covers 9 T cell receptor beta chains from one sample sequenced in a study of T cells after posttransplantation cyclophosphamide. Data came from immunoSEQ multiplex PCR; TCRdb stores just in-frame clones and leaves some out. The data contain more than 60,000 clones, about 94% of them seen just once; the ten biggest clones take up about 3%. Sample: PBMCs. The receptor set was obtained from a woman aged 30 to 39 in good health and a related stem cell transplant donor.

The rearrangement links TRBV21-1 to TRBJ2-7; the table's TRBD1 call for D was not verified on the DNA. TRBV21-1 is a pseudogene. The CDR3 is 20 amino acids. The CDR3 DNA reads TGTGCCAGCAGCAAAAAGGGGGGACAGATCGTCTGTCAGAACTCCTACGAGCAGTACTTC. Its translation: CASSKKGGQIVCQNSYEQYF.

This clone was seen more than once but under ten times. V and J are TRBV5-1 and TRBJ2-7; tentatively, D is TRBD2 (6 bases). Trimming took 0 bases from V and 2 from J, leaving 12 bases between them. This CDR3 region has 15 residues. The germline V gene encodes CDR1 SGHRS and CDR2 YFSETQ. The CDR3 DNA is TGCGCCAGCAGCTTGGGCGGGATAAATACCTACGAGCAGTACTTC. This encodes CASSLGGINTYEQYF.

The chain uses TRBV5-1 and TRBJ2-2; TRBD2 aligns across 10 bases. CDR1 and CDR2 from the germline V gene are SGHRS and YFSETQ. This CDR3 comprises 17 residues. V was pared by 4 bases and J by 4 bases, with 10 bases of the junction left unmatched. CDR3 residues: CASSPRPLAGVTGELFF. Written as DNA, the CDR3 is TGCGCCAGCAGCCCCCGACCTCTAGCGGGGGTCACCGGGGAGCTGTTTTTT.

The chain has TRBV28 and TRBJ2-2; D is undetermined. The CDR3 loop spans 13 amino acids. Germline assignment: CDR1 MDHEN and CDR2 SYDVKM. V was pared by 6 bases and J by 7 bases, with 12 bases between. The CDR3 sequence is CASRPFFIGELFF. CDR3 bases: TGTGCCAGCAGGCCTTTTTTTATCGGGGAGCTGTTTTTT.

The chain carries TRBV7-2 and TRBJ2-1, with 11 bases identical to TRBD2. Germline V CDR1 and CDR2: SGHTA, FQGNSA. The CDR3 totals 16 residues. Unmatched junction bases numbered 9, after V lost 5 bases and J lost 6 bases. Here the CDR3 reads CASSQIAGGGSNEQFF. The DNA of the CDR3 is TGTGCCAGCAGCCAGATAGCGGGGGGGGGCAGCAATGAGCAGTTCTTC. Full variable domain (outside the CDR3, taken from reference TRBV7-2 and TRBJ2-1): GAGVSQSPSNKVTEKGKDVELRCDPISGHTALYWYRQSLGQGLEFLIYFQGNSAPDKSGLPSDRFSAERTGGSVSTLTIQRTQQEDSAVYLCASSQIAGGGSNEQFFGPGTRLTVL.

The rearrangement uses TRBV11-1 and TRBJ2-7, with TRBD2 matching over 9 bases. Germline trimming cut 2 bases from V and 2 bases from J; bases unmatched to any gene: 1. Germline V gene lookup returns CDR1 SGHAT and CDR2 FQDESV (reference sequence). This CDR3 is built from 14 residues. CDR3 residues: CASSLSSGTYEQYF. CDR3 DNA: TGTGCCAGCAGCTTATCTAGCGGGACCTACGAGCAGTACTTC. The full variable domain, in which reference TRBV11-1 and TRBJ2-7 provide the parts outside the CDR3, is EAEVAQSPRYKITEKSQAVAFWCDPISGHATLYWYRQILGQGPELLVQFQDESVVDDSQLPKDRFSAERLKGVDSTLKIQPAELGDSAMYLCASSLSSGTYEQYFGPGTRLTVT.

The chain joins TRBV19 to TRBJ2-1; D may be TRBD1 or TRBD2 (5 bases each). The CDR3 contains 11 residues. CDR1 is LNHDA and CDR2 is SQIVND in the germline V gene (reference sequence). CDR3 residues: CASGPTNEQFF. In nucleotides, the CDR3 is TGTGCTTCGGGACCGACCAATGAGCAGTTCTTC.

The chain recombines TRBV4-1 with TRBJ1-2; D unclear. Germline assignment: CDR1 MGHRA and CDR2 YSYEKL. With 1 base removed from V and 6 bases from J, the gap between germline ends came to 12 bases. CDR3 length equals 14 residues. CDR3 sequence reads: CASSQVYVSDGYTF. In DNA, the CDR3 is TGCGCCAGCAGCCAAGTTTATGTGTCGGATGGCTACACCTTC.

This rearrangement joins TRBV30 to TRBJ1-1, with TRBD1 identical over 10 bases. The germline CDR1 and CDR2 sequences are GTSNPN and SVGIG (reference sequence). The junction had 5 bases not matched to a gene; V was cut back by 5 bases and J by 2 bases. The CDR3 covers 14 residues. The CDR3 protein is CAWGTGAFNTEAFF. The CDR3 coding sequence is TGTGCCTGGGGGACAGGGGCGTTTAACACTGAAGCTTTCTTT.